This TCR beta chain was sequenced in a study of shared T cell receptors in the human thymus. This clone appeared once. Produced via immunoSEQ multiplex PCR; TCRdb's table is partial and in-frame only. The sample has about 380,000 clones; roughly 94% are singletons. The germline V gene encodes CDR1 SGHTA and CDR2 FQGNSA. The CDR3 is 13 residues long. Trimming at V came to 5 bases and at J to 7 bases, leaving 6 bases not matched to a gene. The sequenced sample was thymocytes. V and J are TRBV7-2 and TRBJ1-2; 8 nucleotides match TRBD1. This receptor was identified in a human donor. CDR3 coding DNA: TGTGCCAGCAGCCGAGACAGGGGAAGTGGCTACACCTTC. It encodes CASSRDRGSGYTF.